The 2 T cell receptor beta chains below all came from one sample that was sequenced in a study of control samples from healthy donors and cancer patients. Sequenced by immunoSEQ multiplex PCR; TCRdb stores in-frame clones only, minus some. The sample records around 140,000 clones, under 95% being singletons. Sequencing was performed on blood. All receptors derive from a man in his forties in good health.

The rearrangement joins TRBV24-1 to TRBJ2-1, with D tentatively TRBD1 or TRBD2 (6 bases each). V was cut by 4 bases and J by 1 base, with 16 bases left in between. The CDR3 runs to 17 residues. Germline values: CDR1 KGHDR, CDR2 SFDVKD. CDR3 residues: CATSDLPRGGSYNEQFF. For the CDR3, the DNA is TGTGCCACCAGTGACCTACCCAGGGGAGGTTCCTACAATGAGCAGTTCTTC.

The rearrangement uses TRBV10-3 and TRBJ2-7; D is possibly TRBD1 (6 bases). The CDR3 sequence is 12 residues long. V dropped 4 bases and J dropped 3 bases, with 7 bases sitting between them. From germline, CDR1 is ENHRY and CDR2 SYGVKD. CDR3: CAISVDSYEQYF. The DNA of the CDR3 is TGTGCCATCAGTGTGGACAGCTACGAGCAGTACTTC.